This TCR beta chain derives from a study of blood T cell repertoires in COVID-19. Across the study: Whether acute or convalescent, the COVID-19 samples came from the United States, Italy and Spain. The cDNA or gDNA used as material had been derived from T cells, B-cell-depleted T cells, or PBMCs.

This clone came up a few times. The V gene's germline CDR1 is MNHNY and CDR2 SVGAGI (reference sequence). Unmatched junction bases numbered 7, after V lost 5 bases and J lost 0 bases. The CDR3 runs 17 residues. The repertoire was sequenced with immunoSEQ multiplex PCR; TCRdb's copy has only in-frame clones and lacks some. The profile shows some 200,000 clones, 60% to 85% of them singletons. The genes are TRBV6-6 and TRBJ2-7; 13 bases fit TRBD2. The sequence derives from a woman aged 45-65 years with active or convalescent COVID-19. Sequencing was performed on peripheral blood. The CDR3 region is CASSQGLAGINSYEQYF. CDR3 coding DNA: TGTGCCAGCAGTCAGGGACTAGCGGGAATAAACTCCTACGAGCAGTACTTC.